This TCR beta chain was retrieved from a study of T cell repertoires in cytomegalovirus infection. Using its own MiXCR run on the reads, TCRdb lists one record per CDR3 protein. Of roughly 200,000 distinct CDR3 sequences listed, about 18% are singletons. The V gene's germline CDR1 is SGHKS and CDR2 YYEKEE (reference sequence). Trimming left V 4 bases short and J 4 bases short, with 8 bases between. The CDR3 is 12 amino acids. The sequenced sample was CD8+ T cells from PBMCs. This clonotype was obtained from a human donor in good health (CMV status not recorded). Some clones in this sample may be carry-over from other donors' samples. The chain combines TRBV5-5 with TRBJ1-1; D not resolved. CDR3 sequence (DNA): TGTGCCAGCAGCGGACGGGTCACTGAAGCTTTCTTT. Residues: CASSGRVTEAFF.